A single sample gave rise to the 21 T cell receptor beta chains below, sequenced in a study of response to subunit inactivated influenza vaccine. TCRdb analysed the RT-PCR reads with MiXCR anew, one entry per CDR3 protein. The sample has 450,000 to 600,000 distinct CDR3 sequences, under 8.5% seen once. Material: PBMCs from blood, obtained less than 30 months after vaccination. These receptors all come from a man between 50 and 75 years old who received an inactivated influenza vaccine.

The sample holds many counts of this clonotype. This chain joins TRBV4-2 and TRBJ2-5; maybe TRBD2 (6 bases). CDR1 is LGHNA, CDR2 YNFKEQ, per germline. Trimming took 0 bases from V and 5 from J, leaving 13 bases between them. The CDR3 spans 15 residues. The CDR3 region has the DNA TGTGCCAGCAGCCAAGAGGCGCGGGGTAGGGAGACCCAGTACTTC. It specifies CASSQEARGRETQYF.

This clonotype appeared many times. The rearrangement uses TRBV6-1 and TRBJ2-1, with unresolved D. V was pared by 10 bases and J by 2 bases, with 12 bases between. This CDR3 has 13 amino acids. CDR1 and CDR2 (germline): MNHNS, SASEGT. The DNA for the CDR3 is TGTGCCACCAAGATTTCCGCCTACAATGAGCAGTTCTTC. This gives the protein CATKISAYNEQFF.

This clonotype was picked up a small number of times. The CDR3 reads CASSALAGETDTQYF. The CDR3 DNA follows: TGTGCCAGCAGTGCTCTAGCGGGGGAAACAGATACGCAGTATTTT. The V call is TRBV6-1, the J call TRBJ2-3; 10 bases match TRBD2. This CDR3 has 15 amino acids. Germline values: CDR1 MNHNS, CDR2 SASEGT. V shed 4 bases and J 3 bases; nucleotides not matched to a gene: 4.

This clonotype appeared many times. The rearrangement uses TRBV18 and TRBJ2-1; 9 positions agree with TRBD2. The CDR3 runs 15 residues. V shed 6 bases, J shed 9 bases, and the junction held 12 bases outside the gene matches. Per germline, CDR1 KGHSH and CDR2 LQKENI. The CDR3: CASSPGIAGVGEQFF. In DNA form, the CDR3 reads TGTGCCAGCTCCCCGGGAATAGCGGGAGTCGGTGAGCAGTTCTTC.

This clonotype appeared a few times. This chain joins TRBV18 and TRBJ2-1; maybe TRBD1 (6 bases). V was shortened by 2 bases and J by 6 bases, with 14 bases between the two germline ends. The CDR3 length is 15 residues. Per germline, CDR1 KGHSH and CDR2 LQKENI. For the CDR3, the DNA is TGTGCCAGCTCACCAGGTGGGGACATCCGCAATGAGCAGTTCTTC. This translates into CASSPGGDIRNEQFF.

This clonotype turned up a few times. V is TRBV28 and J is TRBJ2-2; 8 nucleotides match TRBD2. Per the germline V gene, CDR1 is MDHEN and CDR2 is SYDVKM. Trimming removed 3 bases from V and 5 bases from J; junction bases left unmatched: 5. The CDR3 totals 15 residues. DNA of the CDR3: TGTGCCAGCAGTTTCCTAGCGGGTGATACCGGGGAGCTGTTTTTT. Its translation: CASSFLAGDTGELFF. Supplemented by reference TRBV28 and TRBJ2-2, the full variable domain reads DVKVTQSSRYLVKRTGEKVFLECVQDMDHENMFWYRQDPGLGLRLIYFSYDVKMKEKGDIPEGYSVSREKKERFSLILESASTNQTSMYLCASSFLAGDTGELFFGEGSRLTVL.

The rearrangement links TRBV7-2 to TRBJ2-1, with D perhaps TRBD1 (5 bases). Trimming removed 10 bases from V and 2 bases from J, with 15 bases in between. Germline CDR1 reads SGHTA; CDR2 reads FQGNSA. The CDR3 length is 14 residues. Here the CDR3 DNA reads TGTGCCAACGCACAGGCGGATCCCTACAATGAGCAGTTCTTC. This translates into CANAQADPYNEQFF.

This clonotype was observed a few times. The chain uses TRBV7-2 and TRBJ2-4, with D unclear. V dropped 2 bases and J dropped 7 bases, with 15 bases sitting between them. Germline lookup yields CDR1 SGHTA and CDR2 FQGNSA. The length of the CDR3 is 15 residues. CDR3 coding DNA: TGTGCCAGCAGCTTAAGGGCGGACCGTCTGAACATTCAGTACTTC. It is translated as CASSLRADRLNIQYF.

The DNA of the CDR3 is TGCAGCGTCGCCGGTCGGAATTACGAGCGGCAGTACTTC. Translated, it gives CSVAGRNYERQYF. The chain carries TRBV29-1 and TRBJ2-7; D ambiguous. V shed 6 bases and J shed 9 bases, with 21 bases lying between them. The CDR3 consists of 13 residues. Germline CDR1 is SQVTM and CDR2 is ANQGSEA.

There are a few counts of this clonotype. An end of the junction does not agree with germline; a read error may underlie this. V is TRBV20-1 and J is TRBJ2-1, with D tentatively TRBD1 (6 bases). The CDR3 covers 10 residues. Germline V gene data show CDR1 as DFQATT and CDR2 as SNEGSKA (reference sequence). The CDR3 bases are TGCAGTGCTATAACACAGGGTATGATCTTC. Translated, it gives CSAITQGMIF.

The genes are TRBV3-1 and TRBJ1-3; D uncertain. V was pared by 3 bases and J by 2 bases, with 5 bases between. The CDR3 loop spans 13 amino acids. Germline V lookup: CDR1 LGHDT, CDR2 YNNKEL (reference sequence). CDR3 in DNA: TGTGCCAGCAGCCATAGGACTGGAAACACCATATATTTT. Translated: CASSHRTGNTIYF.

In regard to this clonotype: A much larger clone differs by one base, so this may be a read error. The CDR3 here is CAGSLRLARETQYF. DNA for the CDR3: TGTGCCGGCAGTTTGCGCCTAGCGCGGGAGACCCAGTACTTC. V gene TRBV12-3 or TRBV12-4 combines with J gene TRBJ2-5; a possible D gene is TRBD2 (6 bases). The CDR3 has 14 amino acids.

Only a few counts were recorded for this clonotype. The V gene is TRBV9, the J gene TRBJ2-7; 8 bases fit TRBD1. The ends lost 2 bases at V and 7 bases at J; junction bases unmatched: 11. CDR1 and CDR2 from the germline V gene are SGDLS and YYNGEE. The CDR3 totals 15 residues. As DNA, the CDR3 is TGTGCCAGCAGCGTGGGGACAGGAGCGACGGGAGAGCAGTACTTC. It yields the protein CASSVGTGATGEQYF.

Ten or more counts support this clonotype. V is TRBV20-1 and J is TRBJ2-5; D could derive from TRBD1 or TRBD2 (5 bases each). This CDR3 comprises 14 residues. Trimming cost V 0 bases and J 4 bases, with 12 bases left between them. From germline, CDR1 is DFQATT and CDR2 SNEGSKA (reference sequence). The DNA of the CDR3 is TGCAGTGCTAGAGATGGGGGACGGGCAGAGACCCAGTACTTC. This translates into CSARDGGRAETQYF.

This sequence joins TRBV6-5 and TRBJ1-6; 7 nucleotides align to TRBD1. The V gene end was trimmed by 1 base and the J gene end by 7 bases; junction bases not matched to a gene: 7. The CDR3 loop spans 16 amino acids. The germline V gene has CDR1 MNHEY and CDR2 SVGAGI. CDR3 DNA: TGTGCCAGCAGTTACTGGAAGGGGGCAGGGAATTCACCCCTCCACTTT. Amino acid sequence: CASSYWKGAGNSPLHF.

This clonotype showed up just a few times. V gene TRBV11-2 combines with J gene TRBJ2-1, with 7 positions matching TRBD1. This CDR3 has 19 residues. The junction had 16 bases not matched to a gene; V was cut back by 5 bases and J by 0 bases. Germline CDR1 is SGHAT and CDR2 is FQNNGV. The CDR3 nucleotides read TGTGCCAGCAGCCAGACCGGGACAGCTGGGAGTTACTCCTACAATGAGCAGTTCTTC. As protein: CASSQTGTAGSYSYNEQFF.

This clonotype showed up just a few times. J is TRBJ2-2 and V is TRBV6-4, with D possibly matching TRBD2 (6 bases). V shed 8 bases and J shed 1 base, with 11 bases lying between them. The CDR3 has 14 residues. CDR1 MRHNA and CDR2 SNTAGT come from the germline V gene. CDR3 in amino acids: CASQRTMNTGELFF. CDR3 in DNA: TGTGCCAGCCAGCGGACTATGAACACCGGGGAGCTGTTTTTT.

This clonotype turned up a few times. The rearrangement joins TRBV10-3 to TRBJ2-7; D unresolved. CDR1 is ENHRY, CDR2 SYGVKD, per germline. The CDR3 is 14 residues long. V was shortened by 1 base and J by 4 bases, with 11 bases between the two germline ends. CDR3 in DNA: TGTGCCATCAGTGAGTTAAAGAACCTATACGAGCAGTACTTC. Its protein product is CAISELKNLYEQYF.

The rearrangement uses TRBV20-1 and TRBJ1-4; TRBD1 agrees at 12 bases. There are 13 residues in the CDR3. Germline loops: CDR1 DFQATT, CDR2 SNEGSKA (reference sequence). V was clipped by 6 bases and J by 8 bases; unmatched bases: 4. CDR3 amino acids: CSATGTGGEKLFF. The CDR3 DNA sequence: TGCAGTGCCACCGGGACAGGGGGCGAAAAACTGTTTTTT.

The chain joins TRBV10-3 to TRBJ2-6, with D perhaps matching TRBD1 (5 bases). Per germline, CDR1 ENHRY and CDR2 SYGVKD. The CDR3 covers 14 residues. Trimming left V 3 bases short and J 2 bases short, with 5 bases between. The CDR3 here is CAISEGAGANVLTF. CDR3 DNA sequence: TGTGCCATCAGTGAAGGGGCTGGGGCCAACGTCCTGACTTTC.

The chain is built from TRBV7-8 and TRBJ1-1, with D unresolved. The CDR3 is 15 amino acids. From germline, CDR1 is SGHVS and CDR2 FQNEAQ. The V gene lost 0 bases and the J gene lost 0 bases, with 8 bases spanning the gap. The CDR3 sequence is CASSLAVTMNTEAFF. Here the CDR3 DNA reads TGTGCCAGCAGCTTAGCTGTCACGATGAACACTGAAGCTTTCTTT. Full variable domain (outside the CDR3, taken from reference TRBV7-8 and TRBJ1-1): GAGVSQSPRYKVAKRGQDVALRCDPISGHVSLFWYQQALGQGPEFLTYFQNEAQLDKSGLPSDRFFAERPEGSVSTLKIQRTQQEDSAVYLCASSLAVTMNTEAFFGQGTRLTVV.